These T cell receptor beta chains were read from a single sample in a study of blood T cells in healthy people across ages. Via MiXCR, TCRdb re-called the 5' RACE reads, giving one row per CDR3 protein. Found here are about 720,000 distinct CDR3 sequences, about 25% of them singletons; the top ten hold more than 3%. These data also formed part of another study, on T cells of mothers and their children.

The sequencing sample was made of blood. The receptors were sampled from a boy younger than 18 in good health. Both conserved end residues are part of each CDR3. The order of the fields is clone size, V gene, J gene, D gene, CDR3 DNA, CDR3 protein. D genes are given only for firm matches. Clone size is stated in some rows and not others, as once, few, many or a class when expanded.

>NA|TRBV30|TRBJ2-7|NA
TGTGCCCTAGTAGAGACCAGCTACTACGAGCAGTACTTC
CALVETSYYEQYF
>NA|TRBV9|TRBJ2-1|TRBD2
TGTGCCAGCAGCGTAGAACCGGGACTAGCGGGAGTTCGGTCCTACAATGAGCAGTTCTTC
CASSVEPGLAGVRSYNEQFF
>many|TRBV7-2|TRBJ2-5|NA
TGTGCCAGCAGCTTAGGGCAGAGAGAGACCCAGTACTTC
CASSLGQRETQYF
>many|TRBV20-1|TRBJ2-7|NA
TGCAGTGCTAGAGCCCGGACACAAGGGCCTGAGCAGTACTTC
CSARARTQGPEQYF
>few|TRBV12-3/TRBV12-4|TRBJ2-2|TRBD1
TGTGCCAGCACCCACCCCGACAGGGGAATCACCGGGGAGCTGTTTTTT
CASTHPDRGITGELFF
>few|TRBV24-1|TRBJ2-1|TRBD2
TGTGCCACCAGTGATCAGAGCGGGAACTCCTACAATGAGCAGTTCTTC
CATSDQSGNSYNEQFF
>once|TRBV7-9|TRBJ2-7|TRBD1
TGTGCCAGCAGCCACGGGACAGGGGTCGACGAGCAGTACTTC
CASSHGTGVDEQYF
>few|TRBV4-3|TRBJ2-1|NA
TGCGCCAGCAGCCAAGAAACAACCGTGGAGAGCTCCTACAATGAGCAGTTCTTC
CASSQETTVESSYNEQFF
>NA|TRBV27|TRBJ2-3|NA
TGTGCCAGCAGTTTTCGGTTGCCAGATACGCAGTATTTT
CASSFRLPDTQYF
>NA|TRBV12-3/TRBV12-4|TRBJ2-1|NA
TGTGCCAGCAGCCAGGAGTCCTGGGGGAATGAGCAGTTCTTC
CASSQESWGNEQFF
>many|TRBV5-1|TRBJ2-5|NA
TGCGCCAGCAGCTTCGAGTACCAAGAGACCCAGTACTTC
CASSFEYQETQYF
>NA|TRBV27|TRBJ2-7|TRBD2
TGTGCCAGCAGTTTATCGGCTAGCGGGAGTATCAACGAGCAGTACTTC
CASSLSASGSINEQYF
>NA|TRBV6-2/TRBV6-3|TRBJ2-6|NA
TGTGCCAGCAGTTCGATGTTGGCCAACGTCCTGACTTTC
CASSSMLANVLTF
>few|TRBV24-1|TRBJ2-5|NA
TGTGCCACCAGTGCCCTAGGGGGTGCCCAGTACTTC
CATSALGGAQYF
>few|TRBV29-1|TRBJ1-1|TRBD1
TGCAGCACCCTAGCCGGACAGGATCCTGAAGCTTTCTTT
CSTLAGQDPEAFF
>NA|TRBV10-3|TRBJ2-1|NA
TGTGCCACCGCAATAGGGGGGCAAAGCTCCTACAATGAGCAGTTCTTC
CATAIGGQSSYNEQFF
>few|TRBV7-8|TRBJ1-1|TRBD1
TGTGCCAGCAGCTTGAGACAGGGGGTCACTGAAGCTTTCTTT
CASSLRQGVTEAFF
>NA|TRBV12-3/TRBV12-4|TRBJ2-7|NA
TGTGCCAGCAGTGGACGGGAGTCAATCTACGAGCAGTACTTC
CASSGRESIYEQYF
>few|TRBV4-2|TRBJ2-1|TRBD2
TGTGCCAGCAGCCAAGATCCAGGTAGCGGGAGTTTCGATGAGCAGTTCTTC
CASSQDPGSGSFDEQFF
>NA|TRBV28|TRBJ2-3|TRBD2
TGTGCCAGCAGTCCCCAAGCGGGGGACTACACAGATACGCAGTATTTT
CASSPQAGDYTDTQYF
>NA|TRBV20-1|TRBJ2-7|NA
TGCAGTGCTCCGGGCGGTGATGGGGACAACTCCTACGAGCAGTACTTC
CSAPGGDGDNSYEQYF
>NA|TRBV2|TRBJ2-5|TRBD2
TGTGCCAGCAGCAGCCTTCAGACTAGCGGGAGCCTTGGGGCCCAGTACTTC
CASSSLQTSGSLGAQYF
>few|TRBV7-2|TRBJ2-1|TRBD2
TGTGCCAGCAGCCCTATCGGGAGGTTTGGCAATGAGCAGTTCTTC
CASSPIGRFGNEQFF
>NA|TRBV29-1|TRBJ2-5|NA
TGCAGCGGGGGACCGACTGTAATACAAGAGGCCCAGTACTTC
CSGGPTVIQEAQYF
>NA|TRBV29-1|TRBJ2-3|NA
TGCAGCGTTGTGCGGGGGCGTGAGGGCACAGATACGCAGTATTTT
CSVVRGREGTDTQYF
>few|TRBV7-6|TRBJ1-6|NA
TGTGCCAGCACTCGATCGCCGGGTTCACCCCTCCACTTT
CASTRSPGSPLHF
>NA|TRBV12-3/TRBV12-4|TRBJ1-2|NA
TGTGCCAGCAGGTATACCGGGACGCATAACTATGGCTACACCTTC
CASRYTGTHNYGYTF
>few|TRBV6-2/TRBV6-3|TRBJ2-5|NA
TGTGCCAGCAGTTGGCTTCGCCAAGAGACCCAGTACTTC
CASSWLRQETQYF
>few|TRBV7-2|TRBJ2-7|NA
TGTGCCAGCAGCTTGCCCCGGGACACACCCTACGAGCAGTACTTC
CASSLPRDTPYEQYF
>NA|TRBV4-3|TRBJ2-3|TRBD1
TGCGCCAGCAGCCCTCGGGACAGCGGTTATAGCACAGATACGCAGTATTTT
CASSPRDSGYSTDTQYF
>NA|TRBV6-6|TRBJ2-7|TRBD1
TGTGCCAGCAGTGAGACAGGGCTCGAGCAGTACTTC
CASSETGLEQYF
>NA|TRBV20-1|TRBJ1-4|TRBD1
TGCAGTGCTAGAGCCGGGACAGAGAATGAAAAACTGTTTTTT
CSARAGTENEKLFF
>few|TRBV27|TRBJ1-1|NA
TGTGCCGGCAGTTCTTCCTCGGACAGCTTCCGTGAAGCTTTCTTT
CAGSSSSDSFREAFF
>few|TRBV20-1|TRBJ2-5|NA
TGCAGTGCTATCCCGCTCCAGCGGGTACAAGAGACCCAGTACTTC
CSAIPLQRVQETQYF
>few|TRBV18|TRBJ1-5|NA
TGTGCCGGTACGGAAGGGAGCGGGCCCCAGCATTTT
CAGTEGSGPQHF
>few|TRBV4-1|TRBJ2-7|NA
TGCGCCAGCAGCCAAGGGCCCAGTCCCAAATACGAGCAGTACTTC
CASSQGPSPKYEQYF
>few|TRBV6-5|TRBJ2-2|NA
TGTGCCAGCAGCTACACCGCAGCTAGGGGCACCGGGGAGCTGTTTTTT
CASSYTAARGTGELFF
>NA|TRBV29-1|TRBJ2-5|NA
TGCAGCGTTGAAGGATGGGCAGGGGAAGAGACCCAGTACTTC
CSVEGWAGEETQYF
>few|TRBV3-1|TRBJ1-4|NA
TGTGCCAGCAGCCCCGAAACACCAGGGGTCGCAACTAATGAAAAACTGTTTTTT
CASSPETPGVATNEKLFF
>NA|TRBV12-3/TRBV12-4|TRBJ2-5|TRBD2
TGTGCCAGCAGGGCCTCGGGGGGGCCGTACTTC
CASRASGGPYF
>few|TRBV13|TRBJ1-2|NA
TGTGCCAGCAGCGCCCTCCTGGACAACCTACTCTATGGCTACACCTTC
CASSALLDNLLYGYTF
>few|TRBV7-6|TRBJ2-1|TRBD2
TGCGCCAGCAGCTCGCACACTAGCGGGAGTTCCTACAATGAGCAGTTCTTC
CASSSHTSGSSYNEQFF
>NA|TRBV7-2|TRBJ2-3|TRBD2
TGTGCCAGCAGCCCATCCCCCTTAACTAGCGGGAGCACAGATACGCAGTATTTT
CASSPSPLTSGSTDTQYF
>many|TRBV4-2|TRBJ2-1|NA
TGTGCCAGCAGCCAAGCCTACACGTACAATGAGCAGTTCTTC
CASSQAYTYNEQFF
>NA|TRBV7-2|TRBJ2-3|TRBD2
TGTGCCAGCAGCCACGCACTAGCGGGAGTAGATACGCAGTATTTT
CASSHALAGVDTQYF
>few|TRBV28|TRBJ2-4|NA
TGTGCCAGCAGTCCCCTAACAGGGCTTGAGGCCAAAAACATTCAGTACTTC
CASSPLTGLEAKNIQYF
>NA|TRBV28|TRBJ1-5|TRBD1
TGTGCCAGCAGTTCCCGGGACAGGGAATCGAGAAGTCAGCCCCAGCATTTT
CASSSRDRESRSQPQHF
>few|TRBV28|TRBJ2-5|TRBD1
TGTGCCAGCAGTCCACAATCATATAGGACAGGGGGGTTGAGGACCCAGTACTTC
CASSPQSYRTGGLRTQYF
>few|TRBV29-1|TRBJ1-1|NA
TGCAGCGTTGAAATTACCGATCCCGACACTGAAGCCTTCTTT
CSVEITDPDTEAFF
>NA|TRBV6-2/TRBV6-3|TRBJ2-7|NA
TGTGCCAGCAGTTACTCGAACAGGGACGAGCAGTACTTC
CASSYSNRDEQYF